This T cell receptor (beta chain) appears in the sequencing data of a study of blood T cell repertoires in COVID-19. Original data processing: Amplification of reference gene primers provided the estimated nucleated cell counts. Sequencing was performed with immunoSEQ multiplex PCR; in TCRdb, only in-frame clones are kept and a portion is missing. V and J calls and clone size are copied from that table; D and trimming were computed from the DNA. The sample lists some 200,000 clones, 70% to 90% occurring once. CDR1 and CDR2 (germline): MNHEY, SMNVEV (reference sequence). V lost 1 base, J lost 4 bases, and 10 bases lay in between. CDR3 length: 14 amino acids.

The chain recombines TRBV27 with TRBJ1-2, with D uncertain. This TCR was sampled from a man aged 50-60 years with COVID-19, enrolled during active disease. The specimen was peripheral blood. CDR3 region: CASSLWPGIYGYTF. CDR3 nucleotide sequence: TGTGCCAGCAGTTTATGGCCCGGGATCTATGGCTACACCTTC.